The sequence of this T cell receptor beta chain was determined in a study of high-grade serous ovarian cancer treatment subgroups. This clone was seen only a few times. Measured with immunoSEQ multiplex PCR; TCRdb has only the in-frame clones, and not every one. The sample has approximately 5,700 clones, about 75% seen once. Tumor tissue was taken before any definitive surgery or chemotherapy was given. The CDR3 consists of 14 residues. The germline gives CDR1 SGHKS, CDR2 YYEKEE (reference sequence). Trimming shortened V by 4 bases and J by 2 bases, and 12 bases separated the two germline ends. Sequencing was performed on tumor tissue. This sequence was found in a human patient with high-grade serous ovarian cancer. The chain uses TRBV5-5 and TRBJ2-5; D is possibly TRBD2 (6 bases). The CDR3 protein is CASSPRDWQETQYF. The CDR3 nucleotides read TGTGCCAGCAGCCCCAGGGACTGGCAAGAGACCCAGTACTTC.